A single sample gave rise to the 15 T cell receptor beta chains below, sequenced in a study of T cell changes during pregnancy in multiple sclerosis (dated by TCRdb to the late 2010s). Library method: the immunoSEQ multiplex PCR assay. The table comes from immuneACCESS by way of TCRdb, which keeps in-frame sequences with V and J called. Part of the clones is missing from these tables; in studies checked, under half for an unresolved V gene and the rest for unknown reasons. The sample table records more than 55,000 clones; roughly nine tenths of these occur just once. The top ten constitute 1.4% of the sample. This material consisted of peripheral blood, taken in the second trimester of pregnancy. The receptor source for this set is a female donor with multiple sclerosis, enrolled in a pregnancy study.

V gene TRBV5-1 combines with J gene TRBJ2-7; 7 bases align to TRBD1. This CDR3 region has 14 residues. The trim removed 5 bases at V and 0 bases at J, leaving 5 bases unmatched. In germline, CDR1 is SGHRS, CDR2 YFSETQ. This chain's CDR3 is CASREQGSSYEQYF. The CDR3 nucleotides are TGCGCCAGCAGGGAACAGGGGAGCTCCTACGAGCAGTACTTC. The entire variable domain, with the rest obtained from reference TRBV5-1 and TRBJ2-7, is as follows: KAGVTQTPRYLIKTRGQQVTLSCSPISGHRSVSWYQQTPGQGLQFLFEYFSETQRNKGNFPGRFSGRQFSNSRSEMNVSTLELGDSALYLCASREQGSSYEQYFGPGTRLTVT.

The chain carries TRBV7-8 and TRBJ1-2, with D tentatively TRBD1 (5 bases). The CDR3 runs to 14 residues. The germline V gene has CDR1 SGHVS and CDR2 FQNEAQ. V was trimmed by 1 base and J by 8 bases, leaving 14 bases between them. The CDR3 here is CASSLVAGDSGYTF. The CDR3 DNA is TGTGCCAGCAGCTTAGTGGCGGGGGATTCCGGCTACACCTTC.

The rearrangement links TRBV13 to TRBJ1-1; no firm D call. This CDR3 has 11 residues. From germline, CDR1 is PRHDT and CDR2 FYEKMQ (reference sequence). V lost 8 bases, J lost 6 bases, and 10 bases lay in between. The CDR3 DNA reads TGTGCCAGCGGTTCAGTGTCTGAAGCTTTCTTT. It specifies CASGSVSEAFF.

This sequence joins TRBV29-1 and TRBJ2-3; D may be TRBD2 (7 bases). The CDR3 loop spans 15 amino acids. Germline values: CDR1 SQVTM, CDR2 ANQGSEA. Deletions cut 3 bases from V and 0 bases from J, with 13 bases between. The CDR3 protein is CSVEGGGRSTDTQYF. The CDR3 DNA reads TGCAGCGTTGAGGGGGGCGGGAGAAGCACAGATACGCAGTATTTT.

This rearrangement joins TRBV7-7 to TRBJ2-1, with 8 bases that match TRBD1. Trimming at V came to 5 bases and at J to 8 bases, leaving 8 bases not matched to a gene. This CDR3 region has 14 residues. CDR1 and CDR2 from the germline V gene are SSHAT and FNYEAQ (reference sequence). The CDR3 protein is CASSPDRGSDEQFF. The CDR3 DNA is TGTGCCAGCAGCCCCGACAGGGGATCCGATGAGCAGTTCTTC. The whole variable domain, remainder taken from reference TRBV7-7 and TRBJ2-1, is GAGVSQSPRYKVTKRGQDVTLRCDPISSHATLYWYQQALGQGPEFLTYFNYEAQPDKSGLPSDRFSAERPEGSISTLTIQRTEQRDSAMYRCASSPDRGSDEQFFGPGTRLTVL.

The chain combines TRBV4-2 with TRBJ1-1, with 7 bases aligning to TRBD1. The ends lost 1 base at V and 7 bases at J; junction bases unmatched: 9. Germline V gene sequence: CDR1 LGHNA, CDR2 YNFKEQ. The CDR3 runs 15 residues. The CDR3, as DNA: TGTGCCAGCAGCCAAGGCGTCACGGGACAGATTGAAGCTTTCTTT. Translation: CASSQGVTGQIEAFF.

The V and J genes are TRBV29-1 and TRBJ1-1; D gene ambiguous. Trimming pared 7 bases from V and 0 bases from J, leaving 15 bases between. This CDR3 contains 14 residues. CDR1 and CDR2 from the germline V gene are SQVTM and ANQGSEA. This CDR3 reads CSERHPGVNTEAFF. CDR3 bases: TGCAGCGAACGCCACCCCGGGGTGAACACTGAAGCTTTCTTT.

The chain links TRBV30 to TRBJ1-1; maybe TRBD1 (5 bases). The CDR3 extends over 13 amino acids. The V gene's germline CDR1 is GTSNPN and CDR2 SVGIG (reference sequence). Deletions cut 2 bases from V and 4 bases from J, with 11 bases between. CDR3 sequence: CAWSLGQGTEAFF. The DNA of the CDR3 is TGTGCCTGGAGTTTAGGGCAGGGCACTGAAGCTTTCTTT.

V and J are TRBV27 and TRBJ2-1; D possibly corresponds to TRBD1 (6 bases). V lost 4 bases, J lost 5 bases, and 15 bases lay in between. Germline V CDR1 and CDR2: MNHEY, SMNVEV (reference sequence). This CDR3 comprises 15 residues. CDR3 DNA: TGTGCCAGCAGTTCCGGGACACGGATTAACAATGAGCAGTTCTTC. This codes for CASSSGTRINNEQFF.

This chain links TRBV30 with TRBJ1-2; possibly TRBD1 for D (5 bases). Germline loops: CDR1 GTSNPN, CDR2 SVGIG (reference sequence). This CDR3 contains 13 residues. Trimming took 3 bases from V and 4 from J, leaving 12 bases between them. The chain's CDR3 is CAWSGGAGYGYTF. In nucleotides, the CDR3 is TGTGCCTGGAGCGGAGGGGCAGGCTATGGCTACACCTTC. The full variable domain, rest sourced from reference TRBV30 and TRBJ1-2, is SQTIHQWPATLVQPVGSPLSLECTVEGTSNPNLYWYRQAAGRGLQLLFYSVGIGQISSEVPQNLSASRPQDRQFILSSKKLLLSDSGFYLCAWSGGAGYGYTFGSGTRLTVV.

The chain couples TRBV18 to TRBJ2-5; D might be TRBD2 (5 bases). This CDR3 spans 13 amino acids. Trimming stripped 5 bases from V and 0 bases from J, with 7 bases between. Germline V lookup: CDR1 KGHSH, CDR2 LQKENI. The CDR3 is CASSSGYQETQYF. The CDR3 coding sequence is TGTGCCAGCTCATCGGGATACCAAGAGACCCAGTACTTC.

DNA of the CDR3: TGTGCCATCTCATCACAGGGGGCGGAGAGAGGAGCTTTCTTT. Translated, it gives CAISSQGAERGAFF. The J gene is TRBJ1-1, the V gene TRBV10-3, with TRBD1 matching over 9 bases. With V trimmed by 8 bases and J by 10 bases, 14 bases remained unmatched. CDR3 length: 14 amino acids. In germline, CDR1 is ENHRY, CDR2 SYGVKD.

The gene calls are TRBV7-2 and TRBJ2-3, with TRBD2 matching over 7 bases. Germline assignment: CDR1 SGHTA and CDR2 FQGNSA. Trimming at V came to 4 bases and at J to 2 bases, leaving 6 bases not matched to a gene. The CDR3 is 15 residues long. CDR3 in DNA: TGTGCCAGCAGCTACCGGGACTATATCACAGATACGCAGTATTTT. This encodes CASSYRDYITDTQYF. Full variable domain (outside the CDR3, taken from reference TRBV7-2 and TRBJ2-3): GAGVSQSPSNKVTEKGKDVELRCDPISGHTALYWYRQSLGQGLEFLIYFQGNSAPDKSGLPSDRFSAERTGGSVSTLTIQRTQQEDSAVYLCASSYRDYITDTQYFGPGTRLTVL.

The genes are TRBV7-9 and TRBJ1-1; tentatively, D is TRBD1 (5 bases). Germline-derived CDR1 and CDR2 are SEHNR and FQNEAQ (reference sequence). This CDR3 contains 14 residues. The V end lost 5 bases, the J end lost 3 bases, and 13 bases lay between the germline ends. The CDR3 bases are TGTGCCAGCAGCCCGAGGGGAGGGGACACTGAAGCTTTCTTT. Protein sequence: CASSPRGGDTEAFF.

This clone was counted between two and nine times. The chain recombines TRBV7-9 with TRBJ1-2, with 10 bases matching TRBD1. The CDR3 contains 17 residues. CDR1 is SEHNR and CDR2 is FQNEAQ in the germline V gene (reference sequence). V was pared by 0 bases and J by 8 bases, with 12 bases of the junction left unmatched. The CDR3 DNA follows: TGTGCCAGCAGCTTAGCGGGAAGAACCGGACAGGGGGAAGGCTACACCTTC. Its protein product is CASSLAGRTGQGEGYTF.